What follows are 22 T cell receptor beta chains derived from one specimen sequenced in a study of PD-1 blockade in classical Hodgkin lymphoma. Every patient relapsed after autologous stem cell transplantation, and brentuximab vedotin exposure varied. Sequenced by immunoSEQ multiplex PCR; TCRdb stores in-frame clones only, minus some. In the table there are 15,000 to 20,000 clones, roughly 80% of which are singletons. Here the sequenced sample was peripheral blood mononuclear cells (PBMCs), taken at baseline. These TCRs come from a human donor with classical Hodgkin lymphoma.

This rearrangement joins TRBV7-9 to TRBJ2-1; D perhaps matches TRBD1 (5 bases). V lost 1 base and J lost 15, with 13 bases in between. Germline V gene lookup returns CDR1 SEHNR and CDR2 FQNEAQ (reference sequence). The CDR3 loop spans 12 amino acids. In DNA, the CDR3 is TGTGCCAGCAGCTTAGGGGGCCTAGTCCCGTTCTTC. Residues: CASSLGGLVPFF.

The chain has TRBV2 and TRBJ1-3; D gene ambiguous. Germline CDR1 reads SNHLY; CDR2 reads FYNNEI. V lost 4 bases to trimming and J lost 0 bases, with 10 bases between them. This CDR3 is built from 15 residues. For the CDR3, the DNA is TGTGCCAGCAGTGCTAGGAGGACCTCTGGAAACACCATATATTTT. Its protein product is CASSARRTSGNTIYF. The full variable domain, completed using reference TRBV2 and TRBJ1-3, is EPEVTQTPSHQVTQMGQEVILRCVPISNHLYFYWYRQILGQKVEFLVSFYNNEISEKSEIFDDQFSVERPDGSNFTLKIRSTKLEDSAMYFCASSARRTSGNTIYFGEGSWLTVV.

This clone is medium-sized within its sample. The rearrangement uses TRBV7-8 and TRBJ1-2, with no clear D. Germline V gives CDR1 SGHVS, CDR2 FQNEAQ. The ends were cut back, 5 bases at V and 7 bases at J, with 14 bases in the middle. This CDR3 has 13 amino acids. The DNA of the CDR3 is TGTGCCAGCAGCGCCGGGGAGGGTGTTGGCTACACCTTC. Protein sequence: CASSAGEGVGYTF.

The chain employs TRBV11-2 and TRBJ2-1, with a possible D match to TRBD2 (6 bases). The germline gives CDR1 SGHAT, CDR2 FQNNGV. Between the trimmed V and J ends, which lost 1 base and 2 bases, there was a span of 21 bases. The CDR3 spans 19 residues. CDR3 DNA sequence: TGTGCCAGCAGCTTAGTTTGGGGCCCGGGTGGAGGGCCCTACAATGAGCAGTTCTTC. Protein product: CASSLVWGPGGGPYNEQFF. Supplemented by reference TRBV11-2 and TRBJ2-1, the full variable domain reads EAGVAQSPRYKIIEKRQSVAFWCNPISGHATLYWYQQILGQGPKLLIQFQNNGVVDDSQLPKDRFSAERLKGVDSTLKIQPAKLEDSAVYLCASSLVWGPGGGPYNEQFFGPGTRLTVL.

V is TRBV29-1 and J is TRBJ1-2, with D possibly being TRBD1 (5 bases). This CDR3 has 12 residues. Trimming took 4 bases from V and 5 from J, leaving 11 bases between them. From germline, CDR1 is SQVTM and CDR2 ANQGSEA. CDR3 loop: CSVGEGRYGYTF. The CDR3 nucleotides are TGCAGCGTTGGGGAGGGGAGATATGGCTACACCTTC. The full variable domain, its missing parts supplied by reference TRBV29-1 and TRBJ1-2, is SAVISQKPSRDICQRGTSLTIQCQVDSQVTMMFWYRQQPGQSLTLIATANQGSEATYESGFVIDKFPISRPNLTFSTLTVSNMSPEDSSIYLCSVGEGRYGYTFGSGTRLTVV.

This CDR3 is CASSLLVDSPLHF. For the CDR3, the DNA is TGTGCCAGCAGCCTCCTGGTGGATTCACCCCTCCACTTT. The genes are TRBV27 and TRBJ1-6; unclear D gene. V was clipped by 6 bases and J by 8 bases, with 11 bases between them. Germline CDR1 and CDR2: MNHEY and SMNVEV (reference sequence). CDR3 length: 13 amino acids.

This chain uses TRBV6-1 with TRBJ1-5; D remains unclear. The CDR3 consists of 15 residues. Germline assignment: CDR1 MNHNS and CDR2 SASEGT. Trimming cost V 6 bases and J 8 bases, with 20 bases left between them. In DNA form, the CDR3 reads TGTGCCAGCAGCAACCCCCGGGTTAATTACAAGCCCCAGCATTTT. Protein: CASSNPRVNYKPQHF.

The V call is TRBV27, the J call TRBJ2-1; 8 bases line up with TRBD1. Germline CDR1 reads MNHEY; CDR2 reads SMNVEV (reference sequence). CDR3 length: 17 residues. Unmatched junction bases numbered 13, after V lost 4 bases and J lost 5 bases. The CDR3 bases are TGTGCCAGCAGTTCCCTCAGGACAGGGTTTCAGAACAATGAGCAGTTCTTC. Its translation is CASSSLRTGFQNNEQFF.

V gene TRBV5-1 combines with J gene TRBJ2-7, with 7 bases fitting TRBD1. This CDR3 contains 14 residues. The trim removed 4 bases at V and 3 bases at J, leaving 7 bases unmatched. Germline V gene sequence: CDR1 SGHRS, CDR2 YFSETQ. For the CDR3, the DNA is TGCGCCAGCAGCCCACCGGGACAGAGCTACGAGCAGTACTTC. Translating it yields CASSPPGQSYEQYF.

The chain has TRBV10-1 and TRBJ2-1; TRBD2 matches at 8 bases. V was pared by 4 bases and J by 0 bases, with 8 bases of the junction left unmatched. The V gene's germline CDR1 is WNHNN and CDR2 SYGVQD (reference sequence). The CDR3 spans 17 residues. CDR3 coding DNA: TGCGCCAGCAGTGGCGGGAGGAGGGTTGGCTCCTACAATGAGCAGTTCTTC. Amino acid sequence: CASSGGRRVGSYNEQFF.

V usage is TRBV29-1 and J usage is TRBJ2-7; D unclear. Germline V gives CDR1 SQVTM, CDR2 ANQGSEA. The ends were cut back, 4 bases at V and 0 bases at J, with 10 bases in the middle. CDR3 length: 13 residues. CDR3 nucleotide sequence: TGCAGCGTTGCTGACACCTACTCCTACGAGCAGTACTTC. This encodes CSVADTYSYEQYF.

This clone is a singleton in its sample. This chain links TRBV27 with TRBJ2-7; 8 bases align to TRBD2. The J segment lost 3 bases and the V segment lost 3 bases, leaving 4 bases of the junction unmatched. This CDR3 contains 14 residues. Germline-derived CDR1 and CDR2 are MNHEY and SMNVEV (reference sequence). This CDR3 reads CASSFGRVGYEQYF. In DNA, the CDR3 is TGTGCCAGCAGTTTCGGGAGGGTAGGCTACGAGCAGTACTTC.

The chain couples TRBV4-2 to TRBJ2-1; 8 nucleotides agree with TRBD2. This CDR3 comprises 15 residues. Germline CDR1 LGHNA, CDR2 YNFKEQ. V was clipped by 1 base and J by 3 bases; unmatched bases: 2. In nucleotides, the CDR3 is TGTGCCAGCAGCCAAGGACTAGCGATCTACAATGAGCAGTTCTTC. Translation gives CASSQGLAIYNEQFF.

This chain joins TRBV19 and TRBJ1-2; 7 nucleotides align to TRBD1. The CDR3 spans 13 residues. The germline V gene encodes CDR1 LNHDA and CDR2 SQIVND (reference sequence). J lost 3 bases, V lost 8 bases, and 6 bases had no gene match. The CDR3 region is CASGRGVDYGYTF. The DNA of the CDR3 is TGTGCCAGTGGCAGGGGGGTGGACTATGGCTACACCTTC.

As for this clone: A read error may account for a junction end that differs from germline. The gene calls are TRBV5-1 and TRBJ1-2; perhaps TRBD1 as D (5 bases). The CDR3 runs 14 residues. The germline V gene encodes CDR1 SGHRS and CDR2 YFSETQ. CDR3 sequence reads: CASGLGPGLDGYTF. CDR3 nucleotides: TGCGCCAGCGGCTTGGGGCCAGGGTTGGATGGCTACACCTTC.

The chain combines TRBV27 with TRBJ2-3; no definite D call. This CDR3 spans 14 amino acids. V was cut by 5 bases and J by 4 bases, with 13 bases left in between. Germline V CDR1 and CDR2: MNHEY, SMNVEV (reference sequence). CDR3 protein: CASSPYGMPDTQYF. The CDR3 DNA follows: TGTGCCAGCAGTCCATACGGAATGCCAGATACGCAGTATTTT.

This clone was picked up a small number of times. The junction and the germline gene differ at one end; a read error may be behind it. This chain links TRBV29-1 with TRBJ2-3; weak D call: TRBD2 (7 bases). The germline V gene encodes CDR1 SQVTM and CDR2 ANQGSEA. This CDR3 has 14 residues. In DNA, the CDR3 is TGCAGCGTAGAAGGAACAGGGAGGGGAGATACGCAGTATTTT. The encoded protein is CSVEGTGRGDTQYF.

This chain joins TRBV29-1 and TRBJ2-5, with 7 bases matching TRBD1. Per the germline V gene, CDR1 is SQVTM and CDR2 is ANQGSEA. This CDR3 region has 13 residues. V dropped 6 bases and J dropped 2; count of bases not matched to a gene: 6. The CDR3 DNA reads TGCAGCGTGCGACAGGGTGGACAAGAGACCCAGTACTTC. This gives the protein CSVRQGGQETQYF.

The chain uses TRBV27 and TRBJ2-1, with 11 nucleotides matching TRBD2. J was trimmed by 6 bases and V by 5 bases; bases with no gene match: 9. Per the germline V gene, CDR1 is MNHEY and CDR2 is SMNVEV (reference sequence). CDR3 length equals 16 residues. This chain's CDR3 is CASSEGRLAGINEQFF. The CDR3 DNA follows: TGTGCCAGCAGTGAAGGCAGACTAGCGGGAATCAATGAGCAGTTCTTC.

The rearrangement uses TRBV5-1 and TRBJ2-1, with TRBD2 matching over 10 bases. Germline V gene lookup returns CDR1 SGHRS and CDR2 YFSETQ. The CDR3 runs to 15 residues. Unmatched junction bases numbered 7, after V lost 6 bases and J lost 4 bases. CDR3 in DNA: TGCGCCAGCACGCCTAGGACTAGCGGTTACAATGAGCAGTTCTTC. Translated: CASTPRTSGYNEQFF.

V is TRBV2 and J is TRBJ2-6, with 7 positions matching TRBD1. The junction had 2 bases not matched to a gene; V was cut back by 1 base and J by 2 bases. CDR3 length equals 16 residues. CDR1 and CDR2 from the germline V gene are SNHLY and FYNNEI. CDR3 coding DNA: TGTGCCAGCAGTGAAGACAGGGGTGCTGGGGCCAACGTCCTGACTTTC. Translated, it gives CASSEDRGAGANVLTF. The full variable domain, its missing parts supplied by reference TRBV2 and TRBJ2-6, is EPEVTQTPSHQVTQMGQEVILRCVPISNHLYFYWYRQILGQKVEFLVSFYNNEISEKSEIFDDQFSVERPDGSNFTLKIRSTKLEDSAMYFCASSEDRGAGANVLTFGAGSRLTVL.

The chain couples TRBV11-2 to TRBJ1-3; D uncertain. In germline, CDR1 is SGHAT, CDR2 FQNNGV. V lost 3 bases and J lost 7, with 7 bases in between. The CDR3 length is 12 residues. CDR3 nucleotides: TGTGCCAGCAGCTTCTTACCGAACACCATATATTTT. The encoded protein is CASSFLPNTIYF. The entire variable domain, with the rest obtained from reference TRBV11-2 and TRBJ1-3, is as follows: EAGVAQSPRYKIIEKRQSVAFWCNPISGHATLYWYQQILGQGPKLLIQFQNNGVVDDSQLPKDRFSAERLKGVDSTLKIQPAKLEDSAVYLCASSFLPNTIYFGEGSWLTVV.